This paragraph covers one T cell receptor beta chain sequence. As yet, its antigen is unknown. The length of the CDR3 is 15 residues. Germline V CDR1 and CDR2: SGHRS, YFSETQ. V was shortened by 2 bases and J by 1 base, with 12 bases between the two germline ends. The donors comprised healthy bone marrow donors. These data originate in a study of cytomegalovirus exposure and HLA in healthy donors. General study points: Accurate predictions that matched the HLA-A and HLA-B alleles of most subjects were reportedly made from TCR beta sequences. It was only CMV serostatus that was available as immune exposure information.

Primers included in the PCR were 60 Vbeta and 13 Jbeta primers. How the authors handled the data: Later reanalysis found roughly 80 million unique TCR beta chains, 10 million to 12 million of them shared. Method: immunoSEQ multiplex PCR; TCRdb's copy keeps in-frame clones and lacks some. V, J and clone size reflect that table, while D and trimming were determined from the DNA. The sample records about 180,000 clones, around 83% being singletons. The chain couples TRBV5-1 to TRBJ1-1; D is unclear. This TCR was sampled from a girl between 2 and 10 years old in good health and CMV-seropositive. Sequencing was done on a sample of PBMCs. CDR3 in DNA: TGCGCCAGCAGCTTCCGAGGCCGTGGGAACACTGAAGCTTTCTTT. This encodes CASSFRGRGNTEAFF.